These T cell receptor beta chains were read from a single sample in a study of T cell repertoires in cytomegalovirus infection. These receptors' targets are unknown. TCRdb analysed the reads with MiXCR anew, one entry per CDR3 protein. Here the sample spans approximately 990,000 distinct CDR3 sequences, less than 35% being singletons. Specimen: cultured CD8+ T cells from PBMCs, collected from culture after CMV antigen stimulation. Receptors were obtained from a human donor in good health (CMV status not recorded). Some clones in this sample may be carry-over from other donors' samples. Each CDR3 is given with its conserved first and last residue. Fields, in order: CDR3 DNA, CDR3 protein, D gene, J gene, clone size, V gene. The D gene is left open where the match is weak. The size field is filled for only some rows; it gives once, few, many or a size class.

DNA: TGTGCCAGCAGCTCGGGAGGACTCTCGGTCACTGAAGCTTTCTTT
CDR3: CASSSGGLSVTEAFF
D: .
J: TRBJ1-1
size: many
V: TRBV7-8

DNA: TGTGCCAGCAGTTACGACGCCGGGACCTCGAACACCGGGGAGCTGTTTTTT
CDR3: CASSYDAGTSNTGELFF
D: .
J: TRBJ2-2
size: few
V: TRBV6-5

DNA: TGCGCCAGCAGCATTACAGACGCGAACACCGGGGAGCTGTTTTTT
CDR3: CASSITDANTGELFF
D: .
J: TRBJ2-2
size: once
V: TRBV4-1

DNA: TGTGCCAGCAGGGAGGACAGGGGGCTCACAGATACGCAGTATTTT
CDR3: CASREDRGLTDTQYF
D: TRBD1
J: TRBJ2-3
size: few
V: TRBV6-5

DNA: TGCAGTGCTAGAGTAGGAGCAGGGCCTGGAAACACCATATATTTT
CDR3: CSARVGAGPGNTIYF
D: .
J: TRBJ1-3
size: few
V: TRBV20-1

DNA: TGTGCTAGTGGTTTGGTTTGGGGGCACGGGAACACCGGGGAGCTGTTTTTT
CDR3: CASGLVWGHGNTGELFF
D: .
J: TRBJ2-2
size: .
V: TRBV12-5

DNA: TGTGCCAGCAGCGAGGACAGGGGATTTTCACCCCTCCACTTT
CDR3: CASSEDRGFSPLHF
D: TRBD1
J: TRBJ1-6
size: .
V: TRBV5-5

DNA: TGTGCCAGCAGCTGGAGGGACAGGTATGAAGGCAATGAGCAGTTCTTC
CDR3: CASSWRDRYEGNEQFF
D: TRBD1
J: TRBJ2-1
size: .
V: TRBV5-6

DNA: TGTGCCAGCAGCGAGCGGGGGGGCGACAGCTCCTACAATGAGCAGTTCTTC
CDR3: CASSERGGDSSYNEQFF
D: TRBD2
J: TRBJ2-1
size: .
V: TRBV7-8

DNA: TGTGCCAGCAGTTACGCCGTCTGGGGGGAGCTGTTTTTT
CDR3: CASSYAVWGELFF
D: .
J: TRBJ2-2
size: .
V: TRBV6-8

DNA: TGTGCCAGCAGCCTATACGGACTAGCGGGGGACGACCAAAGCACAGATACGCAGTATTTT
CDR3: CASSLYGLAGDDQSTDTQYF
D: TRBD2
J: TRBJ2-3
size: few
V: TRBV7-3

DNA: TGTGCCAGCAGCGGCAGGGGGCTTGACTACGAGCAGTACTTC
CDR3: CASSGRGLDYEQYF
D: TRBD1
J: TRBJ2-7
size: few
V: TRBV7-9

DNA: TGTGCCAGCAGCGTTAGGGGGGCAGGCAATGAGCAGTTCTTC
CDR3: CASSVRGAGNEQFF
D: .
J: TRBJ2-1
size: .
V: TRBV9

DNA: TGTGCCAGCAGTTACTCGAGGACAGCTTATAGCAATCAGCCCCAGCATTTT
CDR3: CASSYSRTAYSNQPQHF
D: .
J: TRBJ1-5
size: .
V: TRBV6-2/TRBV6-3

DNA: TGTGCCAGCAGCAATAGCGGGGGGGCTGGCACAGATACGCAGTATTTT
CDR3: CASSNSGGAGTDTQYF
D: TRBD2
J: TRBJ2-3
size: .
V: TRBV7-2

DNA: TGTGCCAGTAGTGGCACAGGGGGCGCCTATGGCTACACCTTC
CDR3: CASSGTGGAYGYTF
D: TRBD1
J: TRBJ1-2
size: .
V: TRBV19

DNA: TGTGCCAGCACCCTCCTGTTGAACACTGAAGCTTTCTTT
CDR3: CASTLLLNTEAFF
D: .
J: TRBJ1-1
size: few
V: TRBV7-8

DNA: TGTGCCACCAGTGATTTGCCCTCGACTAGTTGGACCGGGGAGCTGTTTTTT
CDR3: CATSDLPSTSWTGELFF
D: .
J: TRBJ2-2
size: .
V: TRBV24-1

DNA: TGTGCCAGCAGCTTATCGGCCCCTGAAGCTTTCTTT
CDR3: CASSLSAPEAFF
D: .
J: TRBJ1-1
size: many
V: TRBV7-8

DNA: TGTGCCAGCAGCTTGGGTTGGGAGGTAGGGCAAGAGACCCAGTACTTC
CDR3: CASSLGWEVGQETQYF
D: .
J: TRBJ2-5
size: few
V: TRBV5-3

DNA: TGTGCCAGCAGGTTCGCAGGGGCTAACTATGGCTACACCTTC
CDR3: CASRFAGANYGYTF
D: .
J: TRBJ1-2
size: .
V: TRBV27

DNA: TGTGCCAGCAGTTTAGGTTATGGGGGCATGGCCGGGGAGCTGTTTTTT
CDR3: CASSLGYGGMAGELFF
D: .
J: TRBJ2-2
size: .
V: TRBV27

DNA: TGCGCCAGCAGTGAGCCGGGTGATCAAGAGACCCAGTACTTC
CDR3: CASSEPGDQETQYF
D: .
J: TRBJ2-5
size: .
V: TRBV10-1

DNA: TGTGCCAGCAGCCCGGGGGTTCCAGGGGGCGGGTCCTATGGCTACACCTTC
CDR3: CASSPGVPGGGSYGYTF
D: TRBD1
J: TRBJ1-2
size: many
V: TRBV7-2

DNA: TGTGCCAGCAGTTACTCCTACCTCGGGACGACATCTCGAAGACGGAACACCGGGGAGCTGTTTTTT
CDR3: CASSYSYLGTTSRRRNTGELFF
D: .
J: TRBJ2-2
size: .
V: TRBV6-5

DNA: TGTGCCAGCAGCACAAGCCACCGGGACAGGGAAAACTTTAATGAAAAACTGTTTTTT
CDR3: CASSTSHRDRENFNEKLFF
D: TRBD1
J: TRBJ1-4
size: few
V: TRBV7-9

DNA: TGTGCCAGCCAACCGTACGGGATTTCTGGGGCCAACGTCCTGACTTTC
CDR3: CASQPYGISGANVLTF
D: .
J: TRBJ2-6
size: .
V: TRBV6-2/TRBV6-3

DNA: TGTGCCAGCAGCGGGTTCGGGACTAGCGGGGGGGAAGAGACCCAGTACTTC
CDR3: CASSGFGTSGGEETQYF
D: TRBD2
J: TRBJ2-5
size: .
V: TRBV7-9

DNA: TGTGCCAGCAGTTACTACGGGACAGTTGGCCGGTACGGGAATGAGCCGTTCTTC
CDR3: CASSYYGTVGRYGNEPFF
D: TRBD1
J: TRBJ2-1
size: .
V: TRBV6-5

DNA: TGCGCCAGCAGCCAGTGGCCCGGGGCGGGGGGGCCGACAGATACGCAGTATTTT
CDR3: CASSQWPGAGGPTDTQYF
D: TRBD2
J: TRBJ2-3
size: few
V: TRBV4-1

DNA: TGTGCCAGCAGGAGAGGAACTATGGGCGCTTCCTACAATGAGCAGTTCTTC
CDR3: CASRRGTMGASYNEQFF
D: .
J: TRBJ2-1
size: .
V: TRBV2

DNA: TGTGCCAGCAGTTGGGGGGTTGAAAAACTGTTTTTT
CDR3: CASSWGVEKLFF
D: .
J: TRBJ1-4
size: .
V: TRBV7-2

DNA: TGTGCCAGCACCTCTAGGCAGGAAGAGACCCAGTACTTC
CDR3: CASTSRQEETQYF
D: .
J: TRBJ2-5
size: once
V: TRBV28

DNA: TGTGCCAGCAGTTTCAGACAGGGCGTAGATACGCAGTATTTT
CDR3: CASSFRQGVDTQYF
D: TRBD1
J: TRBJ2-3
size: few
V: TRBV12-3/TRBV12-4

DNA: TGTGCCAGCAGTTACCTGAGACAGGGGGATAATTCACCCCTCCACTTT
CDR3: CASSYLRQGDNSPLHF
D: TRBD1
J: TRBJ1-6
size: .
V: TRBV6-5

DNA: TGTGCCAGTAGTATAGATCCAGACTCTGGGGCCAACGTCCTGACTTTC
CDR3: CASSIDPDSGANVLTF
D: .
J: TRBJ2-6
size: few
V: TRBV19

DNA: TGTGCCAGCAGTTACGGTGCAGGGAGCTATGGCTACACCTTC
CDR3: CASSYGAGSYGYTF
D: .
J: TRBJ1-2
size: .
V: TRBV6-6

DNA: TGTGCCAGCAGAGTGGGACAGGGTCAGCCCCAGCATTTT
CDR3: CASRVGQGQPQHF
D: TRBD1
J: TRBJ1-5
size: .
V: TRBV28

DNA: TGTGCCAGCAGCCATGGATCGGACGGAGTAGCCAAAAACATTCAGTACTTC
CDR3: CASSHGSDGVAKNIQYF
D: .
J: TRBJ2-4
size: .
V: TRBV7-9

DNA: TGTGCCAGCAGCTTCCTATACTTCAAGACAGGGGCGAACACTGAAGCTTTCTTT
CDR3: CASSFLYFKTGANTEAFF
D: TRBD1
J: TRBJ1-1
size: .
V: TRBV5-6

DNA: TGTGCCAGTAGTTTCGGACAGGGGGCCTTCACAGATACGCAGTATTTT
CDR3: CASSFGQGAFTDTQYF
D: TRBD1
J: TRBJ2-3
size: few
V: TRBV19

DNA: TGTGCCACCCACCCCTGGACTAGACCTTTTGCGGATACGCAGTATTTT
CDR3: CATHPWTRPFADTQYF
D: TRBD2
J: TRBJ2-3
size: few
V: TRBV10-3

DNA: TGTGCCAGCAGTCAGCGGGGTGCTGGGGCCAACGTCCTGACTTTC
CDR3: CASSQRGAGANVLTF
D: TRBD2
J: TRBJ2-6
size: few
V: TRBV27

DNA: TGTGCCAGCGAAAAATATAATTCACCCCTCCACTTT
CDR3: CASEKYNSPLHF
D: .
J: TRBJ1-6
size: .
V: TRBV2

DNA: TGTGCCAGCAGTGATCTCCGGCTTACGGCGGGGAACACTGAAGCTTTCTTT
CDR3: CASSDLRLTAGNTEAFF
D: .
J: TRBJ1-1
size: few
V: TRBV6-1

DNA: TGTGCCAGCAGCCCGTTTTTAAGACAGGGAGACGAGCAGTACTTC
CDR3: CASSPFLRQGDEQYF
D: TRBD1
J: TRBJ2-7
size: .
V: TRBV4-2

DNA: TGTGCCAGCAGCCGGGGGGGTAGCGGGGGCCGGAGCACAGATACGCAGTATTTT
CDR3: CASSRGGSGGRSTDTQYF
D: TRBD2
J: TRBJ2-3
size: .
V: TRBV7-6

DNA: TGCAGTGCTACCGGGACAGGACGGTACGAGCAGTACTTC
CDR3: CSATGTGRYEQYF
D: TRBD1
J: TRBJ2-7
size: .
V: TRBV20-1

DNA: TGTGCTAGTGGTTTGACAAATCTTAAACCGAGCTCTGGAAACACCATATATTTT
CDR3: CASGLTNLKPSSGNTIYF
D: .
J: TRBJ1-3
size: .
V: TRBV12-5

DNA: TGTGCCAGCAGCGCAACTAGCGGGGGGTTCACTAGCACAGATACGCAGTATTTT
CDR3: CASSATSGGFTSTDTQYF
D: TRBD2
J: TRBJ2-3
size: few
V: TRBV7-9

DNA: TGTGCCAGCAGCCAAGAGAGGACAGGAACCTACGAGCAGTACTTC
CDR3: CASSQERTGTYEQYF
D: TRBD1
J: TRBJ2-7
size: many
V: TRBV4-2

DNA: TGTGCCAGCAGTTACTCTGGGCTTCAAACTAATGAAAAACTGTTTTTT
CDR3: CASSYSGLQTNEKLFF
D: .
J: TRBJ1-4
size: few
V: TRBV6-5